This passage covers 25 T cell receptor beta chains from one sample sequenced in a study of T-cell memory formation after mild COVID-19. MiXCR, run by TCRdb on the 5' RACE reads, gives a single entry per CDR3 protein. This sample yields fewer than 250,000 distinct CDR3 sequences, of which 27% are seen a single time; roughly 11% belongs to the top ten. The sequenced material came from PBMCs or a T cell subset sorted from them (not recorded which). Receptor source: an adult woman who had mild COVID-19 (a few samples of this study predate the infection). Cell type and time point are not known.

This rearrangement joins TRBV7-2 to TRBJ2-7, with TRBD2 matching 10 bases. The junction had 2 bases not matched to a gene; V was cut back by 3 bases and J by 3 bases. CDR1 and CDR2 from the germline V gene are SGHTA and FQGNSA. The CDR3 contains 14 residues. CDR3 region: CASSFPSGSYEQYF. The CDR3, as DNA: TGTGCCAGCAGCTTCCCTAGCGGGAGCTACGAGCAGTACTTC.

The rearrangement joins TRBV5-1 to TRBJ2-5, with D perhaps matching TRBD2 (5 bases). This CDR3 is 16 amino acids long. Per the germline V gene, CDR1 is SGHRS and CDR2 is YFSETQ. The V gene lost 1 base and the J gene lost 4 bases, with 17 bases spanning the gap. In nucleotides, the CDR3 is TGCGCCAGCAGCTTGAAAGGGCGGGCCCCCCCAGAGACCCAGTACTTC. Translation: CASSLKGRAPPETQYF. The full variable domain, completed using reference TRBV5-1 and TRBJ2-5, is KAGVTQTPRYLIKTRGQQVTLSCSPISGHRSVSWYQQTPGQGLQFLFEYFSETQRNKGNFPGRFSGRQFSNSRSEMNVSTLELGDSALYLCASSLKGRAPPETQYFGPGTRLLVL.

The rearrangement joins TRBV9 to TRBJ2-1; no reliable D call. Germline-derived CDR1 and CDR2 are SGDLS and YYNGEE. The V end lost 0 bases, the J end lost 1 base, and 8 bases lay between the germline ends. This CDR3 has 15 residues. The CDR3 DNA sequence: TGTGCCAGCAGCGTAGGAGACGGTTCCTACAATGAGCAGTTCTTC. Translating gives CASSVGDGSYNEQFF.

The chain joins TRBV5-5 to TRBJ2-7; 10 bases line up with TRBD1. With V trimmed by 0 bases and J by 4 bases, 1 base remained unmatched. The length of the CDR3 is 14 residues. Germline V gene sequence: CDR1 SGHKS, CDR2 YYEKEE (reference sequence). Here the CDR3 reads CASSLVGQGYEQYF. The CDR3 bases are TGTGCCAGCAGCTTGGTGGGACAGGGGTACGAGCAGTACTTC. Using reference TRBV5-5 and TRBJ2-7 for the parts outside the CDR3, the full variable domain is DAGVTQSPTHLIKTRGQQVTLRCSPISGHKSVSWYQQVLGQGPQFIFQYYEKEERGRGNFPDRFSARQFPNYSSELNVNALLLGDSALYLCASSLVGQGYEQYFGPGTRLTVT.

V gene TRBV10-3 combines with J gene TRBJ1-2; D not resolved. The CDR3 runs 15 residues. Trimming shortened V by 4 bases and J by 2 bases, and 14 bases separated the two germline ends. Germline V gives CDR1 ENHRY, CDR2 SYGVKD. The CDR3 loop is CAISGLGPSNYGYTF. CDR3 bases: TGTGCCATCAGTGGTCTTGGGCCTTCCAACTATGGCTACACCTTC.

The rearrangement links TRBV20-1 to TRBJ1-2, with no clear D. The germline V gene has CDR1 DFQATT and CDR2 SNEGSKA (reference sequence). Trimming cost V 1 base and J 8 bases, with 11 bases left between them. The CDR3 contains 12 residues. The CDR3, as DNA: TGCAGTGCTAGAGTATCCGCGGAGGGCTACACCTTC. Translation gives CSARVSAEGYTF.

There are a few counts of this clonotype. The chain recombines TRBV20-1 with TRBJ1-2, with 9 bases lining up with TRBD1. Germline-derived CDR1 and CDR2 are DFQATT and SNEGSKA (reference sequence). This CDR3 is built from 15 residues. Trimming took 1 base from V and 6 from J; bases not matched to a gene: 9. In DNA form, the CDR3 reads TGCAGTGCTAGAGCCAACAGGGGGCTCTTCGATGGCTACACCTTC. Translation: CSARANRGLFDGYTF.

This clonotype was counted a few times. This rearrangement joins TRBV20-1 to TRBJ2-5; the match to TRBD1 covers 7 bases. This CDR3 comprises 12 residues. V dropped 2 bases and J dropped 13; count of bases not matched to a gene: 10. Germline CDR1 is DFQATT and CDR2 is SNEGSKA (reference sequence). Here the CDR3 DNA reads TGCAGTGCTAGAAGCCTCGACAGGGCGGCGTACTTC. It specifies CSARSLDRAAYF.

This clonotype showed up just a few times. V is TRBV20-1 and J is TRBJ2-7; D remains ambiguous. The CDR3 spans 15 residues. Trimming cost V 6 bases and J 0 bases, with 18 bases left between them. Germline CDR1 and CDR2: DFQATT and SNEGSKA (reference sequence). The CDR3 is CSARGSFLSSYEQYF. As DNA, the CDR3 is TGCAGTGCACGCGGATCATTCCTCAGCTCCTACGAGCAGTACTTC.

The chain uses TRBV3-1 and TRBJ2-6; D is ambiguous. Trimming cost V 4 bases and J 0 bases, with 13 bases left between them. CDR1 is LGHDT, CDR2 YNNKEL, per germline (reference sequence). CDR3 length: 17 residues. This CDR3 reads CASSRQMGSSGANVLTF. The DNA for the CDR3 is TGTGCCAGCAGCCGCCAGATGGGAAGCTCTGGGGCCAACGTCCTGACTTTC. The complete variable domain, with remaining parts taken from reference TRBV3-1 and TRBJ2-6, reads DTAVSQTPKYLVTQMGNDKSIKCEQNLGHDTMYWYKQDSKKFLKIMFSYNNKELIINETVPNRFSPKSPDKAHLNLHINSLELGDSAVYFCASSRQMGSSGANVLTFGAGSRLTVL.

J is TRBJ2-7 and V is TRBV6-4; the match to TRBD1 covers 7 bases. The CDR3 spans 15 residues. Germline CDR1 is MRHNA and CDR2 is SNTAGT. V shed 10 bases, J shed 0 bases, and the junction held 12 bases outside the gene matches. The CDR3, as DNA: TGTGCCATTCCCCTGCCGGGACAGAGCTCCTACGAGCAGTACTTC. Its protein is CAIPLPGQSSYEQYF.

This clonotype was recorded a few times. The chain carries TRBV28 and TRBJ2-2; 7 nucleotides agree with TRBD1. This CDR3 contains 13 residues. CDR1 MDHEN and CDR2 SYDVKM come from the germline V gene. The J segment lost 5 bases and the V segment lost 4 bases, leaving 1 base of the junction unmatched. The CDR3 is CASSSQGTGELFF. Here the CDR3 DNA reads TGTGCCAGCAGTTCACAGGGGACCGGGGAGCTGTTTTTT.

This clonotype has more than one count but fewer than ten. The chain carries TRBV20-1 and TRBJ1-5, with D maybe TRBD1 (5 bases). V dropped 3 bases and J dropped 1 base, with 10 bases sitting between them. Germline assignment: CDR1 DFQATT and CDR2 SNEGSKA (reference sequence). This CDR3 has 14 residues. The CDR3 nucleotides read TGCAGTGCTAGGTCGGACATGAGCAATCAGCCCCAGCATTTT. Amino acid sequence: CSARSDMSNQPQHF.

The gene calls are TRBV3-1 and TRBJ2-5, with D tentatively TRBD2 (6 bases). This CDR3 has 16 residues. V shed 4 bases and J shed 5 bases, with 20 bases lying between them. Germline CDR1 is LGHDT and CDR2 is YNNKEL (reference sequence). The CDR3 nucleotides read TGTGCCAGCAGCCCCATGGGGGACTCCGCCGGGGAGACCCAGTACTTC. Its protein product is CASSPMGDSAGETQYF.

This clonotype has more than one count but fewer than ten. For the CDR3, the DNA is TGCAGTGCCCCGGGGATTGATGGCTACACCTTC. Translated: CSAPGIDGYTF. The chain combines TRBV20-1 with TRBJ1-2; unclear D gene. Germline loops: CDR1 DFQATT, CDR2 SNEGSKA (reference sequence). This CDR3 has 11 amino acids. Trimming left V 6 bases short and J 6 bases short, with 11 bases between.

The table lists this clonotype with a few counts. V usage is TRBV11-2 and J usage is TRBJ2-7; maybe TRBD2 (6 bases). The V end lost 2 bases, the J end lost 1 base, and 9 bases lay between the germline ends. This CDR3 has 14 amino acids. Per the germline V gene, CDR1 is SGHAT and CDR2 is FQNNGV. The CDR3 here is CASSLRDFSYEQYF. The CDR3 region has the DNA TGTGCCAGCAGCTTAAGGGACTTTTCCTACGAGCAGTACTTC.

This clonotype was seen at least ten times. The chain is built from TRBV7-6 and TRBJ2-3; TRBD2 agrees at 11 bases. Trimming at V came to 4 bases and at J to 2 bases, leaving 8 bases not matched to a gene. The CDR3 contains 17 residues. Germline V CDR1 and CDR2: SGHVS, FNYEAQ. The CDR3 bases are TGTGCCAGCAGCTCCAGACTAGCGGGGCAGAACACAGATACGCAGTATTTT. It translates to CASSSRLAGQNTDTQYF.

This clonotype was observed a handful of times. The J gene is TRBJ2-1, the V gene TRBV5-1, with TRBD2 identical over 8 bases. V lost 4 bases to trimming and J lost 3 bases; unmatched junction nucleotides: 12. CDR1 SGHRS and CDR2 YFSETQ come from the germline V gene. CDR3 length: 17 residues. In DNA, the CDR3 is TGCGCCAGCAGCGGCTCTTCCGGGGGGGCCCTCTACAATGAGCAGTTCTTC. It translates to CASSGSSGGALYNEQFF.

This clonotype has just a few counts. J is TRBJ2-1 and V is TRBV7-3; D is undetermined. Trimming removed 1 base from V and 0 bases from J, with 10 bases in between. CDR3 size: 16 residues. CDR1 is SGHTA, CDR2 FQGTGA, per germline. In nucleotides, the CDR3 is TGTGCCAGCAGCTTAAGGGCAGCGAGCTCCTACAATGAGCAGTTCTTC. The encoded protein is CASSLRAASSYNEQFF.

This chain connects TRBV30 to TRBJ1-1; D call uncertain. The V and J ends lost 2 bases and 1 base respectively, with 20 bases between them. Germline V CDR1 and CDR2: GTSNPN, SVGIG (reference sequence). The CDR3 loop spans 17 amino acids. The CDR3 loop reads CAWSKTVGRDRNTEAFF. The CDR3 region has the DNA TGTGCCTGGAGTAAAACAGTGGGAAGGGATAGGAACACTGAAGCTTTCTTT.

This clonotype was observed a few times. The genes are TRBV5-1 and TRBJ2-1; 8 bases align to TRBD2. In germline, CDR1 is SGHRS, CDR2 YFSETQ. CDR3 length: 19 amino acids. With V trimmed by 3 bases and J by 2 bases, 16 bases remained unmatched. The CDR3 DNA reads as TGCGCCAGCAGCTCTGGGTCGGCGGGAGGAAGAGCAACCTACAATGAGCAGTTCTTC. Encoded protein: CASSSGSAGGRATYNEQFF.

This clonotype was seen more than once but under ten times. This CDR3 is CASSLDRGQETQYF. The CDR3 DNA reads as TGTGCCAGCAGCCTAGACAGGGGGCAAGAGACCCAGTACTTC. The chain joins TRBV6-5 to TRBJ2-5; TRBD1 matches 9 bases. Germline V gene sequence: CDR1 MNHEY, CDR2 SVGAGI. Germline trimming cut 6 bases from V and 2 bases from J; bases unmatched to any gene: 4. The CDR3 length is 14 residues.

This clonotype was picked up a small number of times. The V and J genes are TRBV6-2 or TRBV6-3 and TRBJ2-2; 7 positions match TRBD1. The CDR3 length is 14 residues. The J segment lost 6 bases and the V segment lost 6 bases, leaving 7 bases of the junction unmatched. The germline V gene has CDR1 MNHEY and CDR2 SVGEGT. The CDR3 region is CASSWTGWAGELFF. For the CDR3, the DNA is TGTGCCAGCAGCTGGACAGGATGGGCCGGGGAGCTGTTTTTT.

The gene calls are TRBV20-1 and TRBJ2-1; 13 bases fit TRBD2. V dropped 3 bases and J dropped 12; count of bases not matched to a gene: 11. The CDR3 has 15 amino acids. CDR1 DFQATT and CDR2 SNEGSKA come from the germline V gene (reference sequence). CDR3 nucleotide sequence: TGCAGTGCTAGCGATACCGGGACTAGCGGGGCCCGGCAGTTCTTC. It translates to CSASDTGTSGARQFF.

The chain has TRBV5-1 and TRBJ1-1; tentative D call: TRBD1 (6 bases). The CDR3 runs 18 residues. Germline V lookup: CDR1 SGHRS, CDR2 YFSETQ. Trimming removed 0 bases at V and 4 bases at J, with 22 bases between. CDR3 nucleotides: TGCGCCAGCAGCTTGGCCAAAGGTTTAGGGTGGGGGCGCACTGAAGCTTTCTTT. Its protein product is CASSLAKGLGWGRTEAFF.